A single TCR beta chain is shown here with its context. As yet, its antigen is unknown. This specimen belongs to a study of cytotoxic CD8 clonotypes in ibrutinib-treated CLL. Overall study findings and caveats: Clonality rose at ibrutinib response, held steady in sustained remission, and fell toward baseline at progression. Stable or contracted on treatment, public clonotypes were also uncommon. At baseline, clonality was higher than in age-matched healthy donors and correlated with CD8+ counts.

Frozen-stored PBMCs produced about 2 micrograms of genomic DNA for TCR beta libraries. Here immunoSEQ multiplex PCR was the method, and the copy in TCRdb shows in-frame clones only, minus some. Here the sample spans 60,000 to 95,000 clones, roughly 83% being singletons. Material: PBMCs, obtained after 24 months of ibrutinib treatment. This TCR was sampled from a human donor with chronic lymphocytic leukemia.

The CDR3 here is CASSTSGQQETQYF. The CDR3 DNA reads as TGCGCCAGCAGCACCTCGGGACAGCAAGAGACCCAGTACTTC. The rearrangement joins TRBV5-1 to TRBJ2-5; 7 bases map to TRBD1. The CDR3 is 14 residues long. Germline CDR1 and CDR2: SGHRS and YFSETQ. With V trimmed by 4 bases and J by 2 bases, 5 bases remained unmatched.